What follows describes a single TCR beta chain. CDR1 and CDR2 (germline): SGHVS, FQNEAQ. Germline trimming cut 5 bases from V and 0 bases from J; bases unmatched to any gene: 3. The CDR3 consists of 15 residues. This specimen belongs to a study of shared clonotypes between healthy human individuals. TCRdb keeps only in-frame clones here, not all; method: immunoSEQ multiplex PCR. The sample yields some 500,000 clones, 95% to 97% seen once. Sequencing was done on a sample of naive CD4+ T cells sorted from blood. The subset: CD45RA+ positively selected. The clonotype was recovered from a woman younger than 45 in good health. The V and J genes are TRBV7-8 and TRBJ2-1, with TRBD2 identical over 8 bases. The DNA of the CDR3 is TGTGCCAGCAGCCTCGGACTAGCCTCCTACAATGAGCAGTTCTTC. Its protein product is CASSLGLASYNEQFF.